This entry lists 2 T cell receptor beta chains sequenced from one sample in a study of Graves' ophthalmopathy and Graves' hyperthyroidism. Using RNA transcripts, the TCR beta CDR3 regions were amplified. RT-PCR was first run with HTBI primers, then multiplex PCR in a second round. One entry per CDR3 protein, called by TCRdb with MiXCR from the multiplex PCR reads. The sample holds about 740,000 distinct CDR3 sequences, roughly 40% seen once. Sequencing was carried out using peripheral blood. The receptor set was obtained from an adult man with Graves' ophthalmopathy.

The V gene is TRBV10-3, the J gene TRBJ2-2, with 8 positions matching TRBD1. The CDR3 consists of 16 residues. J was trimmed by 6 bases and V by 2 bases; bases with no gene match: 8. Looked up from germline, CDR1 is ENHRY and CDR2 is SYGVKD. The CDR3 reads CAISEGQGLIAGELFF. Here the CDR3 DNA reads TGTGCCATCAGTGAGGGACAGGGCTTAATAGCCGGGGAGCTGTTTTTT.

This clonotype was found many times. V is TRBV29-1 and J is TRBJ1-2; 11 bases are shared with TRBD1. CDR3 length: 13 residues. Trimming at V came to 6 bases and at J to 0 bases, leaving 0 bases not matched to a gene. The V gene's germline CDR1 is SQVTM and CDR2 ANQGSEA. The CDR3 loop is CSVGQGANYGYTF. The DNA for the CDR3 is TGCAGCGTGGGACAGGGGGCTAACTATGGCTACACCTTC.